This is a list of T cell receptor beta chains from one sample in a study of STAT5B mutations in CD4+ large granular lymphocyte leukemia. Produced via immunoSEQ multiplex PCR; TCRdb's table is partial and in-frame only. The sample consists of approximately 20,000 clones, around 84% of them appearing once. The source material was CD4+ T cells from blood buffy coats. All receptors derive from a human donor in good health. The conserved cysteine and the conserved F or W are not part of the CDR3 here.

v_call | cdr3_aa
TRBV5-1 | ASSSDVKRTEAF
TRBV2 | ASSKDSRNTEAF
TRBV7-8 | ASSLVVGQGNQPQH
TRBV7-9 | ASSTDFYGYT
TRBV21-1 | ASSPFRRGSTEAF
TRBV15 | ATSKFGSPLH
TRBV7-2 | ASSPRTGRGQPQH
TRBV7-2 | ASSLGRLQGATEAF
TRBV4-1 | ASSQEVRSEQF
TRBV2 | ASSVSQYYGYT
TRBV12-5 | ASGIGRDEKLF
TRBV6-6 | ATLLAGFGNNQPQH
TRBV9 | ASSVVGGSLVTGELF
TRBV2 | ASKKQGFGYTEAF
TRBV9 | ASSGGTGPSYEQY
TRBV11-1 | ASSLGTDTQY
TRBV18 | ASSRVVRTDTQY
TRBV6-6 | ASSRRDFGQF
TRBV18 | ASSPGLGDANYGYT
TRBV10-3 | AISVSSGQETQY
TRBV29-1 | SADPGYNEQF
TRBV4-1 | ASSQERDRRAYT
TRBV19 | ASSEQGAGNTEAF
TRBV5-4 | ASSLGQGVSFEQY
TRBV18 | ASSPGTGTAYGYT
TRBV7-2 | ASSSTYEQY
TRBV11-2 | ASSLPRSSYEQY
TRBV7-8 | ASSLAASGPLSSYEQY
TRBV9 | ASSRGQYEQY
TRBV6-6 | ASRGANTEAF
TRBV6-6 | ASSFNTGELF
TRBV27 | ASKGGPVEAF
TRBV27 | ASSSGANYEQY
TRBV25-1 | ASSNTWGRGGSYT
TRBV4-2 | ASSHTGLAGANNEQF
TRBV9 | ASSSGPAGGELF
TRBV13 | ASSLGGAGGNTEAF
TRBV2 | ASSRKSGNNQPQH
TRBV12-2 | ASRVLGREVLGTQY
TRBV7-2 | ASSHGGAAYEQY
TRBV6-6 | ASSYDSSYEQY
TRBV9 | ASSVVESETQY
TRBV18 | ASSGWTSSYNEQF
TRBV7-9 | ASSLRDRPSGNTIY
TRBV5-6 | ASSKSGGGHANTGELF
TRBV6-5 | ASSLQGRGQPQH
TRBV6-5 | ASSYGDTTYNEQF
TRBV6-5 | ASSSPGLVGDEQF
TRBV18 | ASSPSRVENEQY
TRBV9 | ASSVSGRADEQF
TRBV25-1 | ASSERVDQPQH
TRBV9 | ASSVTGTGTYGYT
TRBV7-9 | ASVPGGSLTEAF
TRBV11-1 | ASSFSTQGAQY
TRBV11-2 | ASSFMGQYTEAF
TRBV18 | ASREGGKGLADEQY
TRBV5-4 | ASSQDGGKEPQH